What follows is one T cell receptor (beta chain) and its context. What it recognizes is unknown. The data belong to a study of identical twins. The study, taken as a whole, reports: Abundant beta clonotypes from cord blood had fewer insertions, unlike memory repertoires, which showed none.

The CDR3 has 17 residues. Deletions cut 5 bases from V and 1 base from J, with 20 bases between. The germline gives CDR1 MDHEN, CDR2 SYDVKM. TCRdb used MiXCR to reprocess the 5' RACE reads, holding one entry per CDR3 protein. The repertoire holds 1.5 million to 2 million distinct CDR3 sequences, with less than 40% as singletons. The V gene is TRBV28, the J gene TRBJ2-5, with D perhaps matching TRBD1 (7 bases). This receptor was obtained from a newborn girl in good health. Sequencing was done on a sample of cord blood. The CDR3 protein is CASSPDREVPVQETQYF. The CDR3 DNA follows: TGTGCCAGCAGTCCCGACAGGGAGGTTCCCGTCCAAGAGACCCAGTACTTC.